One sample yielded the 32 T cell receptor beta chains listed below, sequenced in a study of T cells in localized non-small cell lung cancer. Generated by immunoSEQ multiplex PCR, the TCRdb table keeps only in-frame clones and is missing some. The sample lists about 54,000 clones; about 83% were seen once. Sequenced material: peripheral blood, taken before any cancer treatment. The receptors shown here come from a female donor older than 55 with stage II squamous cell lung carcinoma.

This clone was found a few times. The chain recombines TRBV5-1 with TRBJ2-7, with D tentatively TRBD2 (6 bases). Germline CDR1 SGHRS, CDR2 YFSETQ. Trimming pared 4 bases from V and 5 bases from J, leaving 19 bases between. This CDR3 spans 15 amino acids. The CDR3 region has the DNA TGCGCCAGCAGCCCCAGAGGAGGGGTCGAGGACGAGCAGTACTTC. Amino acids: CASSPRGGVEDEQYF.

CDR3 loop: CASSVQRRTDTQYF. The CDR3 bases are TGTGCCAGCAGTGTCCAAAGGAGGACAGATACGCAGTATTTT. V is TRBV2 and J is TRBJ2-3; D is possibly TRBD2 (5 bases). Per germline, CDR1 SNHLY and CDR2 FYNNEI. This CDR3 has 14 amino acids. The V and J ends lost 4 bases and 3 bases respectively, with 11 bases between them.

This clone has more than one count but fewer than ten. This chain joins TRBV7-2 and TRBJ1-6; 7 nucleotides line up with TRBD1. The CDR3 extends over 15 amino acids. Trimming cost V 5 bases and J 8 bases; bases outside gene matches: 9. Germline V gives CDR1 SGHTA, CDR2 FQGNSA. The CDR3: CASSPHQGVYSPLHF. In DNA, the CDR3 is TGTGCCAGCAGCCCTCATCAGGGGGTCTATTCACCCCTCCACTTT.

This clone was observed once. The J gene is TRBJ1-2, the V gene TRBV5-1; 8 nucleotides match TRBD1. Germline CDR1 is SGHRS and CDR2 is YFSETQ. CDR3 length equals 15 residues. The junction had 6 bases not matched to a gene; V was cut back by 0 bases and J by 5 bases. The CDR3 here is CASSLAGDRSYGYTF. The CDR3 region has the DNA TGCGCCAGCAGCTTGGCAGGGGACAGGTCTTATGGCTACACCTTC. The whole variable domain, filled in from reference TRBV5-1 and TRBJ1-2, reads KAGVTQTPRYLIKTRGQQVTLSCSPISGHRSVSWYQQTPGQGLQFLFEYFSETQRNKGNFPGRFSGRQFSNSRSEMNVSTLELGDSALYLCASSLAGDRSYGYTFGSGTRLTVV.

The chain couples TRBV2 to TRBJ1-2; 7 nucleotides match TRBD1. The CDR3 contains 14 residues. After removal of 6 bases from V and 0 bases from J, the junction contained 4 bases not matched to a gene. CDR1 and CDR2 (germline): SNHLY, FYNNEI. The CDR3 loop reads CASRGQVTNYGYTF. The CDR3 DNA sequence: TGTGCCAGCAGAGGACAGGTTACTAACTATGGCTACACCTTC.

The genes are TRBV14 and TRBJ1-2; D is unclear. CDR1 SGHDN and CDR2 FVKESK come from the germline V gene. This CDR3 is 14 amino acids long. V was cut by 2 bases and J by 6 bases, with 13 bases left in between. The CDR3 DNA follows: TGTGCCAGCAGCCAAAAAAGCCCGACGGATGGCTACACCTTC. Translated, it gives CASSQKSPTDGYTF.

This sequence joins TRBV28 and TRBJ2-7, with 11 bases lining up with TRBD1. The CDR3 spans 14 residues. Germline V gene sequence: CDR1 MDHEN, CDR2 SYDVKM. V trimming: 5 bases; J trimming: 0 bases; junction bases outside the gene matches: 0. CDR3 coding DNA: TGTGCCAGCAGTGGGACAGGGGGCTCCTACGAGCAGTACTTC. It specifies CASSGTGGSYEQYF.

This clone has just a few counts. The chain is built from TRBV29-1 and TRBJ2-6; no firm D call. The length of the CDR3 is 12 residues. Germline V gives CDR1 SQVTM, CDR2 ANQGSEA. Trimming pared 7 bases from V and 2 bases from J, leaving 6 bases between. The CDR3 bases are TGCAGCGCCCAGGCTGGGGCCAACGTCCTGACTTTC. Its protein is CSAQAGANVLTF.

V is TRBV6-5 and J is TRBJ1-1; tentative D call: TRBD1 (5 bases). The CDR3 covers 14 residues. Germline assignment: CDR1 MNHEY and CDR2 SVGAGI. V was pared by 4 bases and J by 0 bases, with 9 bases between. This chain's CDR3 is CASSWGGVNTEAFF. The DNA of the CDR3 is TGTGCCAGCAGTTGGGGGGGTGTGAACACTGAAGCTTTCTTT.

This clone was seen once. The J gene is TRBJ1-5, the V gene TRBV7-9; D is unresolved. CDR1 is SEHNR, CDR2 FQNEAQ, per germline (reference sequence). The CDR3 runs 13 residues. The V end lost 2 bases, the J end lost 6 bases, and 8 bases lay between the germline ends. Here the CDR3 reads CASSLRETQPQHF. The DNA for the CDR3 is TGTGCCAGCAGCTTAAGGGAAACTCAGCCCCAGCATTTT.

This clone occurred once. The chain couples TRBV19 to TRBJ2-2; D call uncertain. CDR1 LNHDA and CDR2 SQIVND come from the germline V gene (reference sequence). This CDR3 is built from 15 residues. V dropped 0 bases and J dropped 5 bases, with 10 bases sitting between them. This chain's CDR3 is CASSIDRRPTGELFF. The CDR3 nucleotides are TGTGCCAGTAGTATAGATCGTAGACCGACCGGGGAGCTGTTTTTT.

This chain joins TRBV27 and TRBJ1-2; 8 bases align to TRBD1. This CDR3 has 13 residues. Germline CDR1 MNHEY, CDR2 SMNVEV (reference sequence). V lost 6 bases and J lost 4; bases outside the gene matches: 4. CDR3 residues: CASRTGAAYGYTF. CDR3 sequence (DNA): TGTGCCAGCAGGACAGGGGCCGCCTATGGCTACACCTTC.

V and J are TRBV27 and TRBJ2-7, with 7 bases matching TRBD2. Germline V gene sequence: CDR1 MNHEY, CDR2 SMNVEV (reference sequence). This CDR3 contains 13 residues. J gave up 6 bases and V 6 bases, and 8 bases lay outside the gene matches. The CDR3 loop is CASSPGTGGEQYF. CDR3 DNA: TGTGCCAGCAGCCCCGGGACGGGGGGCGAGCAGTACTTC.

The chain couples TRBV10-1 to TRBJ1-3; D uncertain. The germline V and J ends were trimmed by 6 bases and 0 bases, with 12 bases remaining between them. The CDR3 loop spans 15 amino acids. Germline lookup yields CDR1 WNHNN and CDR2 SYGVQD (reference sequence). In DNA, the CDR3 is TGCGCCAGCAGAGGGCTTATTAGCTCTGGAAACACCATATATTTT. As protein: CASRGLISSGNTIYF.

The gene calls are TRBV27 and TRBJ2-7, with D perhaps matching TRBD1 (6 bases). The V end was cut by 3 bases, the J end by 3 bases, with 15 bases between. Germline V gene sequence: CDR1 MNHEY, CDR2 SMNVEV (reference sequence). The CDR3 covers 15 residues. The CDR3 region is CASSFEAGDIYEQYF. The CDR3 DNA reads as TGTGCCAGCAGTTTTGAGGCAGGGGATATCTACGAGCAGTACTTC.

This clone was counted only a few times. The genes are TRBV7-2 and TRBJ2-3; D unresolved. CDR1 is SGHTA and CDR2 is FQGNSA in the germline V gene. V gave up 0 bases and J gave up 9 bases, with 13 bases separating them. The CDR3 has 14 residues. CDR3 coding DNA: TGTGCCAGCAGCTTAGCGGATAACCGCCGCACGCAGTATTTT. Translated: CASSLADNRRTQYF.

CDR3 protein: CASSSSERGAYNEQFF. DNA of the CDR3: TGTGCCAGCAGTTCCTCGGAGCGGGGGGCCTACAATGAGCAGTTCTTC. This chain joins TRBV25-1 and TRBJ2-1, with 9 bases matching TRBD2. The ends lost 5 bases at V and 2 bases at J; junction bases unmatched: 7. The CDR3 runs 16 residues. CDR1 and CDR2 (germline): MGHDK, SYGVNS. Full variable domain (remainder filled in from reference TRBV25-1 and TRBJ2-1): EADIYQTPRYLVIGTGKKITLECSQTMGHDKMYWYQQDPGMELHLIHYSYGVNSTEKGDLSSESTVSRIRTEHFPLTLESARPSHTSQYLCASSSSERGAYNEQFFGPGTRLTVL.

This sequence joins TRBV19 and TRBJ2-4; weak D call: TRBD1 (6 bases). Germline V gene sequence: CDR1 LNHDA, CDR2 SQIVND (reference sequence). Trimming took 7 bases from V and 2 from J, leaving 9 bases between them. The CDR3 extends over 13 amino acids. CDR3 protein: CASMQGTKNIQYF. The CDR3 coding sequence is TGTGCCAGTATGCAGGGGACCAAAAACATTCAGTACTTC.

This clone was seen more than once but under ten times. The chain is built from TRBV10-2 and TRBJ2-7; 8 bases are shared with TRBD1. The CDR3 has 16 amino acids. From germline, CDR1 is WSHSY and CDR2 SAAADI. V trimming: 0 bases; J trimming: 3 bases; junction bases outside the gene matches: 7. CDR3 amino acids: CASSESPDRVNYEQYF. CDR3 coding DNA: TGCGCCAGCAGTGAGTCCCCGGACAGGGTAAACTACGAGCAGTACTTC.

The chain uses TRBV5-4 and TRBJ1-4; D may be TRBD1 (5 bases). With 4 bases removed from V and 2 bases from J, the gap between germline ends came to 12 bases. There are 15 residues in the CDR3. Germline V gene data show CDR1 as SGHNT and CDR2 as YYREEE (reference sequence). In nucleotides, the CDR3 is TGTGCCAGCAGCGTGCCGGGACGGACTAATGAAAAACTGTTTTTT. Translated, it gives CASSVPGRTNEKLFF.

V and J are TRBV5-8 and TRBJ2-7; no clear D. The CDR3 loop spans 11 amino acids. Trimming left V 3 bases short and J 2 bases short, with 3 bases between. Germline lookup yields CDR1 SGHTS and CDR2 YDEGEE. Here the CDR3 DNA reads TGTGCCAGCAGCTCTGCCTACGAGCAGTACTTC. This encodes CASSSAYEQYF.

This clone was detected only once. The chain carries TRBV5-4 and TRBJ2-5, with D possibly being TRBD1 (6 bases). CDR1 is SGHNT and CDR2 is YYREEE in the germline V gene (reference sequence). The V end lost 4 bases, the J end lost 5 bases, and 12 bases lay between the germline ends. CDR3 length: 13 amino acids. The CDR3 reads CASSKGQRETQYF. DNA for the CDR3: TGTGCCAGCAGCAAGGGACAACGGGAGACCCAGTACTTC.

V is TRBV30 and J is TRBJ1-4; no firm D call. This CDR3 comprises 14 residues. Germline assignment: CDR1 GTSNPN and CDR2 SVGIG (reference sequence). Deletions cut 2 bases from V and 14 bases from J, with 21 bases between. CDR3 sequence: CAWSRSPTRSRLFF. CDR3 in DNA: TGTGCCTGGAGTCGGAGCCCTACTAGGTCGAGGCTGTTTTTT.

This clone was observed a few times. The chain couples TRBV25-1 to TRBJ1-5; 10 bases match TRBD1. The CDR3 runs 15 residues. J was trimmed by 2 bases and V by 3 bases; bases with no gene match: 1. The germline V gene encodes CDR1 MGHDK and CDR2 SYGVNS. This chain's CDR3 is CASSETGGGNQPQHF. CDR3 nucleotide sequence: TGTGCCAGCAGTGAGACAGGGGGCGGCAATCAGCCCCAGCATTTT.

V usage is TRBV6-1 and J usage is TRBJ2-3, with a possible D match to TRBD2 (6 bases). The length of the CDR3 is 15 residues. Trimming left V 4 bases short and J 2 bases short, with 13 bases between. Germline V CDR1 and CDR2: MNHNS, SASEGT. The CDR3 loop reads CASSAYGTDTDTQYF. CDR3 nucleotide sequence: TGTGCCAGCAGTGCCTACGGGACTGACACAGATACGCAGTATTTT.

This chain connects TRBV7-2 to TRBJ1-1, with a possible D match to TRBD1 (6 bases). Germline values: CDR1 SGHTA, CDR2 FQGNSA. The length of the CDR3 is 15 residues. The germline V and J ends were trimmed by 6 bases and 1 base, with 15 bases remaining between them. The CDR3 DNA reads as TGTGCCAGCAGTTATAGACAGGTTCGGAACACTGAAGCTTTCTTT. Its protein is CASSYRQVRNTEAFF.

The DNA for the CDR3 is TGTGCCAGCTCCCAGGGGACGGGCTCCTACAATGAGCAGTTCTTC. Encoded protein: CASSQGTGSYNEQFF. The V call is TRBV18, the J call TRBJ2-1; D perhaps matches TRBD1 (6 bases). Germline V gene lookup returns CDR1 KGHSH and CDR2 LQKENI. The CDR3 runs to 15 residues. V lost 6 bases to trimming and J lost 0 bases, with 12 bases between them.

The chain uses TRBV9 and TRBJ2-7; TRBD1 agrees at 8 bases. Germline CDR1 is SGDLS and CDR2 is YYNGEE. Trimming at V came to 4 bases and at J to 2 bases, leaving 8 bases not matched to a gene. The CDR3 is 15 amino acids. As DNA, the CDR3 is TGTGCCAGCAGCCATCGACAGGGGAAGACCTACGAGCAGTACTTC. Residues: CASSHRQGKTYEQYF.

The chain links TRBV5-1 to TRBJ2-7; the D gene could be TRBD1 or TRBD2 (5 bases each). This CDR3 spans 16 amino acids. Germline loops: CDR1 SGHRS, CDR2 YFSETQ. V was clipped by 0 bases and J by 1 base, with 14 bases between them. As DNA, the CDR3 is TGCGCCAGCAGCTTGGCCCCGGGACCGACATCCTACGAGCAGTACTTC. Protein product: CASSLAPGPTSYEQYF.

V is TRBV5-4 and J is TRBJ2-5, with a tentative D call TRBD1 (6 bases). V lost 4 bases to trimming and J lost 4 bases, with 11 bases between them. This CDR3 has 13 residues. In germline, CDR1 is SGHNT, CDR2 YYREEE (reference sequence). The CDR3 loop is CASSEQGRETQYF. The DNA for the CDR3 is TGTGCCAGCAGCGAACAGGGTCGAGAGACCCAGTACTTC.

The V and J genes are TRBV5-1 and TRBJ2-7; possible D gene TRBD1, 5 bases. Germline-derived CDR1 and CDR2 are SGHRS and YFSETQ. The CDR3 contains 16 residues. The V and J ends lost 5 bases and 0 bases respectively, with 18 bases between them. This chain's CDR3 is CASSSMTAPSSYEQYF. CDR3 bases: TGCGCCAGCAGTTCGATGACAGCTCCGAGCTCCTACGAGCAGTACTTC.

This rearrangement joins TRBV19 to TRBJ1-2; D gene ambiguous. With 5 bases removed from V and 12 bases from J, the gap between germline ends came to 22 bases. The CDR3 contains 14 residues. CDR1 and CDR2 (germline): LNHDA, SQIVND (reference sequence). The CDR3: CASSLPDGPLFHTF. In DNA form, the CDR3 reads TGTGCCAGTAGTCTACCGGACGGACCGCTCTTCCACACCTTC.